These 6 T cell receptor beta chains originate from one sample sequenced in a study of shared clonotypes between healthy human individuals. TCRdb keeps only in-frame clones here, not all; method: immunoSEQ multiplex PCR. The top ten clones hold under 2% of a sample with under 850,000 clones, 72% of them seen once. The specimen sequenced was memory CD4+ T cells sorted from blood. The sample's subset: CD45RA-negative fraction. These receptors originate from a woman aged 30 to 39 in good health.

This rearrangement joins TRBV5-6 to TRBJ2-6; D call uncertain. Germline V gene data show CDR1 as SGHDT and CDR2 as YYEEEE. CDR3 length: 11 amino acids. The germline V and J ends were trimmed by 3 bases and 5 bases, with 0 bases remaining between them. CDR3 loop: CASSWANVLTF. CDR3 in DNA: TGTGCCAGCAGCTGGGCCAACGTCCTGACTTTC. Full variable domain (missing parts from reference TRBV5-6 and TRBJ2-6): DAGVTQSPTHLIKTRGQQVTLRCSPKSGHDTVSWYQQALGQGPQFIFQYYEEEERQRGNFPDRFSGHQFPNYSSELNVNALLLGDSALYLCASSWANVLTFGAGSRLTVL.

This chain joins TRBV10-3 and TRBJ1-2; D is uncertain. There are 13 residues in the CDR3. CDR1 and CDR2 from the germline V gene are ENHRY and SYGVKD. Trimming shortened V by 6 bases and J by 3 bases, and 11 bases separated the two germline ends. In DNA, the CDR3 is TGTGCCATCAGCGTGTTGACGGACTATGGCTACACCTTC. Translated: CAISVLTDYGYTF.

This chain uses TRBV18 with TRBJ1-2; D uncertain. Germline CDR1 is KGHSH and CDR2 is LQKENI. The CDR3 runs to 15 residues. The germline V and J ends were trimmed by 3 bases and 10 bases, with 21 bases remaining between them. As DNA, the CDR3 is TGTGCCAGCTCACCTACTCTTTCCGGTAGGGAAGACTACACCTTC. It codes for CASSPTLSGREDYTF.

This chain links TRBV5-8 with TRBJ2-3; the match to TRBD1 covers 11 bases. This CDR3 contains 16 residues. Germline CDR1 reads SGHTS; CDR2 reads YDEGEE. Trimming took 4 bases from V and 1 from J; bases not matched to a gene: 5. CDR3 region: CASSPGQGVGTDTQYF. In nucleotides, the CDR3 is TGTGCCAGCAGCCCGGGACAGGGGGTGGGCACAGATACGCAGTATTTT.

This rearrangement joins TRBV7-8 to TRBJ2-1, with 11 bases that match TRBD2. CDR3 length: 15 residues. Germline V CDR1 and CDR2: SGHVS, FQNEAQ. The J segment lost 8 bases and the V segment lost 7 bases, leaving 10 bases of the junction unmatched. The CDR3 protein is CASNPLAGVVYEQFF. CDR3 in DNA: TGTGCCAGCAACCCACTAGCGGGAGTTGTCTATGAGCAGTTCTTC.

The CDR3 loop reads CASTYRNTGELFF. CDR3 in DNA: TGTGCCAGCACCTACAGGAACACCGGGGAGCTGTTTTTT. V is TRBV5-6 and J is TRBJ2-2, with D hard to call. The germline CDR1 and CDR2 sequences are SGHDT and YYEEEE. Trimming pared 6 bases from V and 1 base from J, leaving 7 bases between. This CDR3 comprises 13 residues.